This T cell receptor (beta chain) was identified in a study of neoadjuvant nivolumab and ipilimumab in lung cancer. With respect to this clone: Its antigen is undetermined.

General study points: Pretherapy blood TCR richness correlated positively with resected tumor richness.

Using immunoSEQ multiplex PCR, the repertoire was profiled, and TCRdb retains in-frame clones only, with some absent. The sample carries more than 15,000 clones, approximately 79% recorded once. CDR1 is MGHRA and CDR2 is YSYEKL in the germline V gene. This CDR3 comprises 15 residues. V lost 1 base and J lost 6, with 16 bases in between. Sequencing was performed on tumor tissue, taken after neoadjuvant nivolumab, alone or with ipilimumab, at or shortly before surgery. V usage is TRBV4-1 and J usage is TRBJ2-7; D uncertain. The receptor was derived from an adult with non-small cell lung cancer. The CDR3 DNA sequence: TGCGCCAGCAGCCAAGTCCGGGTAGCCGCCTCCGAGCAGTACTTC. Residues: CASSQVRVAASEQYF.